This note documents a single T cell receptor beta chain sequence. Its specificity is unknown. Within the sample, other DNA sequences also encode this same CDR3. The data were obtained in a study of cytomegalovirus exposure and HLA in healthy donors. Germline V gene sequence: CDR1 MNHEY, CDR2 SVGAGI. The CDR3 contains 14 residues. The ends were cut back, 0 bases at V and 2 bases at J, with 7 bases in the middle. The PCR used 60 Vbeta and 13 Jbeta primers. Assay: immunoSEQ multiplex PCR; the TCRdb copy retains only in-frame clones and omits some. Of 150,000 to 200,000 clones in the sample, 70% to 90% were seen once. Whole-study results and caveats: High specificity and sensitivity for cytomegalovirus status were reported for the classifier. Through in vitro validation, a few CMV-associated chains were shown to be specific for CMV antigens. TCR beta chains associated with HLA were, in a later analysis, more clonally expanded than equally common others.

V is TRBV6-5 and J is TRBJ1-2, with unresolved D. The clonotype comes from a man aged 18 to 30 in good health and CMV-seropositive. The specimen was PBMCs. The CDR3 protein is CASSYSRVNYGYTF. The DNA for the CDR3 is TGTGCCAGCAGTTACTCTCGGGTCAACTATGGCTACACCTTC.